The clone carrying this T cell receptor beta chain occurred a few times. This sample was included in a study of T-cell memory formation after mild COVID-19. Barcoded TCR alpha and TCR beta cDNA libraries with UMIs came from 5'RACE using constant-segment primers. One entry per CDR3 protein results from TCRdb running MiXCR on the 5' RACE reads. The sample has about 210,000 distinct CDR3 sequences, approximately 30% seen once. V lost 6 bases and J lost 2, with 14 bases in between. Per germline, CDR1 SGHAT and CDR2 FQNNGV. The CDR3 runs 15 residues. The chain carries TRBV11-2 and TRBJ2-1; D is ambiguous. The receptor was isolated from an adult woman who had mild COVID-19 (a few samples of this study predate the infection). Cell type and time point are not known. The material sequenced was PBMCs or a T cell subset sorted from them (not recorded which). CDR3 amino acids: CASSPSIVTYNEQFF. The CDR3 DNA is TGTGCCAGCAGTCCAAGCATTGTAACCTACAATGAGCAGTTCTTC.